The 20 T cell receptor beta chains below come from one sample, sequenced in a study of OX40 agonist ivuxolimab in advanced cancers. Measured with immunoSEQ multiplex PCR; TCRdb has only the in-frame clones, and not every one. Seen here are about 68,000 clones, around four fifths observed once, and the top ten hold under 13%. The material was CD4+ or CD8+ T cells sorted from blood, obtained in a trial of the OX40 agonist ivuxolimab. All receptors derive from an adult with an advanced solid tumor such as melanoma, head and neck, liver or kidney cancer.

In its sample, this clone was seen a few times. V is TRBV4-3 and J is TRBJ2-1; 12 nucleotides align to TRBD2. This CDR3 comprises 18 residues. The V and J ends lost 3 bases and 8 bases, in that order; junction bases with no gene match: 14. Germline V CDR1 and CDR2: LGHNA, YSLEER. The CDR3 bases are TGCGCCAGCAGCCAGGAAAGTTCACTAGCGGGAGGTCTGGATGAGCAGTTCTTC. It specifies CASSQESSLAGGLDEQFF.

The V call is TRBV13, the J call TRBJ2-2, with 7 bases identical to TRBD1. The CDR3 runs to 15 residues. Germline values: CDR1 PRHDT, CDR2 FYEKMQ (reference sequence). Trimming cost V 1 base and J 4 bases; bases outside gene matches: 3. The CDR3 protein is CASSLEGGTTGELFF. CDR3 in DNA: TGTGCCAGCAGCTTAGAAGGGGGCACCACCGGGGAGCTGTTTTTT.

V usage is TRBV10-3 and J usage is TRBJ2-3; 10 bases line up with TRBD2. The V gene's germline CDR1 is ENHRY and CDR2 SYGVKD. Trimming at V came to 0 bases and at J to 2 bases, leaving 2 bases not matched to a gene. The CDR3 length is 16 residues. In DNA form, the CDR3 reads TGTGCCATCAGTGAGTCAGCGGGGGGGCACACAGATACGCAGTATTTT. Its translation: CAISESAGGHTDTQYF.

The V call is TRBV4-1, the J call TRBJ2-7; D unclear. V was pared by 4 bases and J by 0 bases, with 16 bases between. From germline, CDR1 is MGHRA and CDR2 YSYEKL. The CDR3 extends over 16 amino acids. The CDR3 is CASSLAASQSSYEQYF. CDR3 DNA sequence: TGCGCCAGCAGCCTCGCTGCTTCCCAGAGCTCCTACGAGCAGTACTTC.

This rearrangement joins TRBV2 to TRBJ2-5; TRBD2 agrees at 13 bases. The J call may be wrong; the DNA end is better matched by TRBJ2-7. Germline V gene sequence: CDR1 SNHLY, CDR2 FYNNEI. The CDR3 is made up of 14 amino acids. The CDR3 sequence is CATSGLAGTYEQYF. The CDR3 DNA sequence: TGTGCCACCTCGGGACTAGCGGGAACCTACGAGCAGTACTTC.

The chain is built from TRBV5-1 and TRBJ2-1, with 10 positions matching TRBD2. This CDR3 is 16 amino acids long. The V gene end was trimmed by 6 bases and the J gene end by 3 bases; junction bases not matched to a gene: 9. The germline gives CDR1 SGHRS, CDR2 YFSETQ. CDR3 nucleotide sequence: TGCGCCAGCACCCAACGGACTAGCGGTTTCTACAATGAGCAGTTCTTC. This translates into CASTQRTSGFYNEQFF.

This clone was counted a few times. The chain carries TRBV7-9 and TRBJ1-2; TRBD1 aligns across 9 bases. There are 14 residues in the CDR3. V lost 5 bases to trimming and J lost 3 bases; unmatched junction nucleotides: 4. Germline loops: CDR1 SEHNR, CDR2 FQNEAQ (reference sequence). The CDR3, as DNA: TGTGCCAGCAGCATTCGACAGGGGGACTATGGCTACACCTTC. Translated: CASSIRQGDYGYTF. The full variable domain, with the rest looked up from reference TRBV7-9 and TRBJ1-2, is DTGVSQNPRHKITKRGQNVTFRCDPISEHNRLYWYRQTLGQGPEFLTYFQNEAQLEKSRLLSDRFSAERPKGSFSTLEIQRTEQGDSAMYLCASSIRQGDYGYTFGSGTRLTVV.

The chain uses TRBV15 and TRBJ1-3, with D possibly TRBD1 on 5 matching bases. The CDR3 extends over 16 amino acids. In germline, CDR1 is LNHNV, CDR2 YYDKDF (reference sequence). Trimming left V 3 bases short and J 2 bases short, with 14 bases between. The CDR3 here is CATSRALKGAGNTIYF. The CDR3 DNA reads TGTGCCACCAGCAGGGCGCTCAAAGGGGCTGGAAACACCATATATTTT.

The chain combines TRBV18 with TRBJ2-5; 7 nucleotides match TRBD1. The CDR3 has 13 residues. V shed 2 bases, J shed 5 bases, and the junction held 2 bases outside the gene matches. In germline, CDR1 is KGHSH, CDR2 LQKENI. CDR3 sequence: CASSPATGETQYF. The CDR3 DNA is TGTGCCAGCTCACCAGCGACAGGGGAGACCCAGTACTTC.

The CDR3 DNA sequence: TGTGCCAGCAGCTTAGTCCAAGAGACCCAGTACTTC. Protein sequence: CASSLVQETQYF. V and J are TRBV7-6 and TRBJ2-5; D gene uncertain. CDR3 length: 12 amino acids. The V gene lost 1 base and the J gene lost 1 base, with 1 base spanning the gap. Germline V gene lookup returns CDR1 SGHVS and CDR2 FNYEAQ.

This chain uses TRBV6-5 with TRBJ2-7; 8 nucleotides match TRBD1. The V segment lost 5 bases and the J segment 5 bases; nucleotides outside the gene matches: 8. Germline V gene lookup returns CDR1 MNHEY and CDR2 SVGAGI. CDR3 length: 14 residues. CDR3 nucleotide sequence: TGTGCCAGCAGTCGACAGGGGCAAGGGGACGAGCAGTACGTC. It is translated as CASSRQGQGDEQYV.

This clone was picked up one time. V usage is TRBV6-5 and J usage is TRBJ1-3; 7 bases are shared with TRBD1. Germline CDR1 is MNHEY and CDR2 is SVGAGI. The CDR3 has 15 amino acids. The trim removed 2 bases at V and 4 bases at J, leaving 5 bases unmatched. The CDR3 loop reads CASSYGGDRGNTIYF. The CDR3 coding sequence is TGTGCCAGCAGTTACGGGGGGGACAGAGGAAACACCATATATTTT.

The CDR3 loop is CASSPGVNGAYEQYF. DNA of the CDR3: TGCGCCAGCAGCCCCGGGGTGAACGGGGCCTACGAGCAGTACTTC. The chain recombines TRBV4-1 with TRBJ2-7; a possible D gene is TRBD2 (5 bases). The CDR3 sequence is 15 residues long. Germline V gene data show CDR1 as MGHRA and CDR2 as YSYEKL. Trimming cost V 4 bases and J 2 bases, with 15 bases left between them.

This clone appeared a few times. The genes are TRBV4-1 and TRBJ2-3, with 10 positions matching TRBD2. From germline, CDR1 is MGHRA and CDR2 YSYEKL. The trim removed 0 bases at V and 0 bases at J, leaving 15 bases unmatched. The CDR3 sequence is 21 residues long. This CDR3 is CASSQEVWGSGRLPSTDTQYF. The CDR3 DNA is TGCGCCAGCAGCCAAGAAGTGTGGGGTAGCGGGAGGCTCCCTAGCACAGATACGCAGTATTTT.

Only a few counts were recorded for this clone. A read error may produce the germline difference seen at one junction end. This chain links TRBV29-1 with TRBJ2-5; D is undetermined. Per the germline V gene, CDR1 is SQVTM and CDR2 is ANQGSEA. This CDR3 is built from 13 residues. CDR3 bases: TGCAGCCCCTGCGGCCCACCAAGAGAGGCCCAGTACTTC. Its protein is CSPCGPPREAQYF.

The rearrangement uses TRBV27 and TRBJ2-3, with unresolved D. Germline V gene data show CDR1 as MNHEY and CDR2 as SMNVEV (reference sequence). The CDR3 loop spans 14 amino acids. V was shortened by 3 bases and J by 3 bases, with 10 bases between the two germline ends. The chain's CDR3 is CASSLEQATDTQYF. The CDR3 nucleotides are TGTGCCAGCAGTTTGGAGCAGGCGACAGATACGCAGTATTTT.

This chain links TRBV5-1 with TRBJ2-2, with TRBD1 as a possible D gene (5 bases). CDR1 and CDR2 from the germline V gene are SGHRS and YFSETQ. V was shortened by 4 bases and J by 5 bases, with 9 bases between the two germline ends. CDR3 length: 13 amino acids. CDR3 in DNA: TGCGCCAGCAGCGTCCAGGGTACCGGGGAGCTGTTTTTT. Translating it yields CASSVQGTGELFF.

This clone was detected a few times. The rearrangement joins TRBV4-1 to TRBJ2-3; D not certain. The CDR3 is made up of 16 amino acids. Germline-derived CDR1 and CDR2 are MGHRA and YSYEKL. V was pared by 0 bases and J by 0 bases, with 10 bases between. The DNA for the CDR3 is TGCGCCAGCAGCCAAGATCGGCTAGTTAGCACAGATACGCAGTATTTT. This sequence encodes CASSQDRLVSTDTQYF.

The V gene is TRBV11-2, the J gene TRBJ2-7; D is uncertain. CDR3 length: 15 amino acids. Looked up from germline, CDR1 is SGHAT and CDR2 is FQNNGV. V was clipped by 1 base and J by 3 bases, with 13 bases between them. In DNA, the CDR3 is TGTGCCAGCAGCTTAGTTTCAGTGGGTGACTACGAGCAGTACTTC. Its protein is CASSLVSVGDYEQYF.

The J gene is TRBJ1-2, the V gene TRBV2; 9 bases are shared with TRBD1. Germline V lookup: CDR1 SNHLY, CDR2 FYNNEI. This CDR3 spans 14 amino acids. V lost 2 bases and J lost 6; bases outside the gene matches: 4. CDR3 amino acids: CASSEWGQGDGYTF. CDR3 bases: TGTGCCAGCAGTGAATGGGGACAGGGAGATGGCTACACCTTC.